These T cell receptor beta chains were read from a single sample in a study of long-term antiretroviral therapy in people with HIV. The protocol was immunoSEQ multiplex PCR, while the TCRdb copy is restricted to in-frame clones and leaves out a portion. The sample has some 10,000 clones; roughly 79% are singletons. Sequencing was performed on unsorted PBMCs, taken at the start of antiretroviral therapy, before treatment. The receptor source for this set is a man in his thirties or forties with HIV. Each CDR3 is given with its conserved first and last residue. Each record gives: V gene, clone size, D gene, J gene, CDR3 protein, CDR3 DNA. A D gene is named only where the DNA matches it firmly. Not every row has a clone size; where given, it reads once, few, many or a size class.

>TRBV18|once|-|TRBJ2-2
CASSPGQANTGELFF
TGTGCCAGCTCACCAGGGCAAGCAAACACCGGGGAGCTGTTTTTT
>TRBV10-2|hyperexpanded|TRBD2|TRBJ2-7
CASSESVGGSLYEQYF
TGCGCCAGCAGTGAGTCGGTCGGCGGGAGTTTATACGAGCAGTACTTC
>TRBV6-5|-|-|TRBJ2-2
CASSFRVTGELFF
TGTGCCAGCAGTTTCCGGGTTACCGGGGAGCTGTTTTTT
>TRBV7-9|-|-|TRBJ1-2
CASSLWGEDYTF
TGTGCCAGCAGCCTCTGGGGGGAAGACTACACCTTC
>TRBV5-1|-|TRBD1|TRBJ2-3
CASSFKAGGGTDTQYF
TGCGCCAGCAGCTTTAAGGCAGGGGGCGGCACAGATACGCAGTATTTT
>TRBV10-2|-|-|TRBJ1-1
CASTRTAMNTEAFF
TGCGCCAGCACCCGGACAGCAATGAACACTGAAGCTTTCTTT
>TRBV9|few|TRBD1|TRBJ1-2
CASSPYRDSLNGYTF
TGTGCCAGCAGCCCCTACCGGGACAGTTTAAATGGCTACACCTTC
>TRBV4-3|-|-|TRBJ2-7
CASSQAIQGYEQYF
TGCGCCAGCAGCCAAGCCATACAAGGCTACGAGCAGTACTTC
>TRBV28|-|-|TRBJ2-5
CASRGETQYF
TGTGCCAGCAGGGGGGAGACCCAGTACTTC
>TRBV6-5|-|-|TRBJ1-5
CASSSRALLNQPQHF
TGTGCCAGCAGTTCCCGGGCCCTACTGAATCAGCCCCAGCATTTT
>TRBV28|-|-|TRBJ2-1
CASSGGSSYNEQFF
TGTGCCAGCAGCGGGGGTAGCTCCTACAATGAGCAGTTCTTC